This entry concerns a single T cell receptor (beta chain). Its antigen is unknown. These data come from a study of CD8 T cells in Susac syndrome. Overall study findings and caveats: The CD4+ T cell repertoires, which came from Susac syndrome patients, showed no sign of clonal expansion. That the number of individuals in its TCR sequencing and HLA analysis was relatively small was acknowledged by the study.

Random hexamers were used to reverse transcribe the RNA input (roughly 0.5 to 1 ug). Using its own MiXCR run on the immunoSEQ multiplex PCR reads, TCRdb lists one record per CDR3 protein. The sample has roughly 190,000 distinct CDR3 sequences; nearly 97% are singletons. The V gene's germline CDR1 is DFQATT and CDR2 SNEGSKA (reference sequence). This CDR3 has 16 amino acids. The ends lost 6 bases at V and 1 base at J; junction bases unmatched: 13. The J gene is TRBJ2-7, the V gene TRBV20-1, with 9 bases matching TRBD2. The source material was CD4+ T cells from PBMCs. The receptor comes from a human donor with Susac syndrome. CDR3 sequence: CSAPPPSGVSSYEQYF. The CDR3 nucleotides read TGCAGTGCCCCACCTCCTAGCGGGGTGTCATCCTACGAGCAGTACTTC.